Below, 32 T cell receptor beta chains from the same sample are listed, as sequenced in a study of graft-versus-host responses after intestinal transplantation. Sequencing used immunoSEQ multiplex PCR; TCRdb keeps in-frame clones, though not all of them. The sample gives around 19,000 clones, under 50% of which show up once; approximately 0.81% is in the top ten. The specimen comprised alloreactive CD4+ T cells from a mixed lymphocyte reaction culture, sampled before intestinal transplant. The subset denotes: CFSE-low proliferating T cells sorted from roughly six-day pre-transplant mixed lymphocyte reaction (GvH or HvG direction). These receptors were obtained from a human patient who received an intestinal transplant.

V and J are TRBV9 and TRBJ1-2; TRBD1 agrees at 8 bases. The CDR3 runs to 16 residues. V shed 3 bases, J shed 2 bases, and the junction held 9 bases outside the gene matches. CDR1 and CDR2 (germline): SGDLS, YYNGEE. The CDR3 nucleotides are TGTGCCAGCAGCGCCCGATCCGGGACAGGCAACTATGGCTACACCTTC. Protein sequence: CASSARSGTGNYGYTF.

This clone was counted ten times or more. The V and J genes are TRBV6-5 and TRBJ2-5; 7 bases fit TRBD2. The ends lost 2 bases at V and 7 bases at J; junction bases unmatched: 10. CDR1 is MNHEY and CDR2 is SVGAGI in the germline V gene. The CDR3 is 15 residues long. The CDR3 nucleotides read TGTGCCAGCAGTTACCACACTAGCGCCGGAGGGACCCAGTACTTC. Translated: CASSYHTSAGGTQYF.

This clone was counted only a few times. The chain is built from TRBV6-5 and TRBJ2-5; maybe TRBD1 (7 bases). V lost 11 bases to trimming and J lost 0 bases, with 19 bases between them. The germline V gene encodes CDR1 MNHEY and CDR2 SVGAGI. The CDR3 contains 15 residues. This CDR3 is CAVDRDSGYQETQYF. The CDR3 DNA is TGTGCCGTTGACCGGGACAGCGGGTACCAAGAGACCCAGTACTTC.

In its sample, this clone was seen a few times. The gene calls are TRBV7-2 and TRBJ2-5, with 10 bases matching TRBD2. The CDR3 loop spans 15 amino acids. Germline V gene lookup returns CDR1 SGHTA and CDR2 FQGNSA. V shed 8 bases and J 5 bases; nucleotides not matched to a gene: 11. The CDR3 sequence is CASRQRGGPGETQYF. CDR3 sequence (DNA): TGTGCCAGCCGTCAGCGGGGGGGCCCCGGGGAGACCCAGTACTTC.

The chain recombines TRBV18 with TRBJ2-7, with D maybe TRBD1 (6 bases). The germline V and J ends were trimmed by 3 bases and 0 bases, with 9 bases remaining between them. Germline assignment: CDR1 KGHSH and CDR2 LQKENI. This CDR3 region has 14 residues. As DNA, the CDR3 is TGTGCCAGCTCACCGCTGGACAGCTCCTACGAGCAGTACTTC. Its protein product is CASSPLDSSYEQYF.

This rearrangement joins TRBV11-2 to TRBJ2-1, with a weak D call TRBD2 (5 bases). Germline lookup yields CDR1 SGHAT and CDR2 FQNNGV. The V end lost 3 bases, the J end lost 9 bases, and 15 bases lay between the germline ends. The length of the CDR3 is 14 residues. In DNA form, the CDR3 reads TGTGCCAGCAGCTTGGTCGGGATACGGGGTGAGCAGTTCTTC. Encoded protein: CASSLVGIRGEQFF.

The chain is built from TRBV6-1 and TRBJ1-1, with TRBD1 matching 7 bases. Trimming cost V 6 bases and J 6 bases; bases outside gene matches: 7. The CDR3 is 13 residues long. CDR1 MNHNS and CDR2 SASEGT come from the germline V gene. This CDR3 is CASSHPGGSEAFF. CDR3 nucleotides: TGTGCCAGCAGCCACCCAGGGGGTTCTGAAGCTTTCTTT.

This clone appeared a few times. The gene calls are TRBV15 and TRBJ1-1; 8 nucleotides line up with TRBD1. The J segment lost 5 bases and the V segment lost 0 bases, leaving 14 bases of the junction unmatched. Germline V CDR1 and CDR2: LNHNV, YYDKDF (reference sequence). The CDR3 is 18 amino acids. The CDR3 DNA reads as TGTGCCACCAGCAGAGATCGTTCCTATTGGGACAGGTGGACTGAAGCTTTCTTT. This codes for CATSRDRSYWDRWTEAFF. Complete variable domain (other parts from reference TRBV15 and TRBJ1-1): DAMVIQNPRYQVTQFGKPVTLSCSQTLNHNVMYWYQQKSSQAPKLLFHYYDKDFNNEADTPDNFQSRRPNTSFCFLDIRSPGLGDTAMYLCATSRDRSYWDRWTEAFFGQGTRLTVV.

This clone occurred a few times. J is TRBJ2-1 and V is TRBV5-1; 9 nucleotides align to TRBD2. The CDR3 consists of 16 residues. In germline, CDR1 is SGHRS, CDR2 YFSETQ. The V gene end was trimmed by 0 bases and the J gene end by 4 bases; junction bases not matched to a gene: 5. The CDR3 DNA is TGCGCCAGCAGCTTGGTCGGAGCGGGGGGATACAATGAGCAGTTCTTC. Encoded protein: CASSLVGAGGYNEQFF.

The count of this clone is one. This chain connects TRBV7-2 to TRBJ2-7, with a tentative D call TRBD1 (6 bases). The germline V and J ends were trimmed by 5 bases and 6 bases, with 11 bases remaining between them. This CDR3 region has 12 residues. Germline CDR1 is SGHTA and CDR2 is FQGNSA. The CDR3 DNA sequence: TGTGCCAGCAGCCTACAGGGCATCGAGCAGTACTTC. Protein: CASSLQGIEQYF.

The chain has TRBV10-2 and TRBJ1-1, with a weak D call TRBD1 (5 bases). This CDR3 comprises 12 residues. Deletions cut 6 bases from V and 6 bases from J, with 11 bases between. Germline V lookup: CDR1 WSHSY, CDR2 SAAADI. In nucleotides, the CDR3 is TGCGCCAGCAGCCAACAGGCCCCTGAAGCTTTCTTT. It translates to CASSQQAPEAFF.

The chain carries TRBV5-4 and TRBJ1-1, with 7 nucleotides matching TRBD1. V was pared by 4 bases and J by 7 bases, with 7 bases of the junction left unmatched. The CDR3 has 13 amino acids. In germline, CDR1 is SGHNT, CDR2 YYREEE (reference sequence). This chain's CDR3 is CASSTDRLIEAFF. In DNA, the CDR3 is TGTGCCAGCAGCACGGACAGGTTAATTGAAGCTTTCTTT.

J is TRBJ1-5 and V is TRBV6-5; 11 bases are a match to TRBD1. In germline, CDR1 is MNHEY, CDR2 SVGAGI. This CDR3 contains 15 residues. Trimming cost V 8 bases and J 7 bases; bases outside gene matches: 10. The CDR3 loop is CASAGTGGSGQPQHF. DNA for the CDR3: TGTGCCAGCGCCGGGACAGGGGGTTCGGGCCAGCCCCAGCATTTT.

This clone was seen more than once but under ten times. This CDR3 reads CASSAPGQLYGYTF. DNA for the CDR3: TGTGCCAGCAGCGCCCCGGGACAGCTCTATGGCTACACCTTC. The chain recombines TRBV7-3 with TRBJ1-2; 7 nucleotides line up with TRBD1. CDR3 length: 14 amino acids. The V and J ends lost 5 bases and 4 bases, in that order; junction bases with no gene match: 7. Germline loops: CDR1 SGHTA, CDR2 FQGTGA.

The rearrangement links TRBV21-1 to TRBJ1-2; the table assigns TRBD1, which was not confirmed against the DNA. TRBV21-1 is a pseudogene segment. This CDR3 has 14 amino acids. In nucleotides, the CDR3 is TGTGCCAGCAGCAAACCGGACAGCTCCTATGGCTACACCTTC. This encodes CASSKPDSSYGYTF.

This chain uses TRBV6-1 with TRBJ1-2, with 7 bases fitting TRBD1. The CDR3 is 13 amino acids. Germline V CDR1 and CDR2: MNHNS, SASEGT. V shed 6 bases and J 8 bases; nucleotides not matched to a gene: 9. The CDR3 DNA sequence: TGTGCCAGCAGCCCCGGACAGGATAAGGGCTACACCTTC. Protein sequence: CASSPGQDKGYTF.

CDR3 in amino acids: CASGLLSFVPRGRNEKLFF. Here the CDR3 DNA reads TGTGCTAGTGGTTTATTGTCTTTCGTCCCCCGCGGAAGGAATGAAAAACTGTTTTTT. V gene TRBV12-5 combines with J gene TRBJ1-4; D is uncertain. The CDR3 totals 19 residues. Trimming pared 3 bases from V and 5 bases from J, leaving 25 bases between. Germline CDR1 reads LGHNT; CDR2 reads FRNRAP.

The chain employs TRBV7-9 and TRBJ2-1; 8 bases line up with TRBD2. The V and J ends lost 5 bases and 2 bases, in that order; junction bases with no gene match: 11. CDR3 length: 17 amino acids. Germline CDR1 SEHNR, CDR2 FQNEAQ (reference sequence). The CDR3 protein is CASSRRGSGETYNEQFF. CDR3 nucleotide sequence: TGTGCCAGCAGCCGCCGGGGTAGCGGGGAGACCTACAATGAGCAGTTCTTC.

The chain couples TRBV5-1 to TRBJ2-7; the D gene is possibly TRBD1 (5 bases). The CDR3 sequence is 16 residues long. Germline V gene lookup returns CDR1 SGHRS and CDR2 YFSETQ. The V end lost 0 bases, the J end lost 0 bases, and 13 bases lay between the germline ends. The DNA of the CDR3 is TGCGCCAGCAGCTTGGAGATGAACAGGCCCTCCTACGAGCAGTACTTC. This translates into CASSLEMNRPSYEQYF.

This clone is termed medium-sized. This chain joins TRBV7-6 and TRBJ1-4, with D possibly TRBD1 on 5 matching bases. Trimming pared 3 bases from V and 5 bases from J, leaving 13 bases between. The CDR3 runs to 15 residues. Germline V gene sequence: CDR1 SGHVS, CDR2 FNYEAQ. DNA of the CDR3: TGTGCCAGCAGCTTGGGGCCAGGCCCAAATGAAAAACTGTTTTTT. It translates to CASSLGPGPNEKLFF.

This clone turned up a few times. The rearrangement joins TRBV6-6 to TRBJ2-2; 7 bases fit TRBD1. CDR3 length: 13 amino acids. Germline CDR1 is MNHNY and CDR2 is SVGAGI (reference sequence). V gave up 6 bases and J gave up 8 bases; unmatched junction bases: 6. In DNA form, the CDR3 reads TGTGCCAGCAGACGACAGGGCGGGGGGGAGCTGTTTTTT. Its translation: CASRRQGGGELFF.

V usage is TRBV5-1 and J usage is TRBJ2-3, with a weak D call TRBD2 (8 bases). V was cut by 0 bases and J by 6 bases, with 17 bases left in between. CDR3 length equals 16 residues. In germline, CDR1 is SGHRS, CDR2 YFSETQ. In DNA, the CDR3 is TGCGCCAGCAGCTTGGCCGGGAGGGGGCATGGGGATACGCAGTATTTT. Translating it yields CASSLAGRGHGDTQYF.

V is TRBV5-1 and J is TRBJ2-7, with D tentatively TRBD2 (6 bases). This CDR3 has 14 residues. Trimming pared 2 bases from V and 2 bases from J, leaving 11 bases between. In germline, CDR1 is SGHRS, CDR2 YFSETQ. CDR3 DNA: TGCGCCAGCAGCTTCGGGGAGGTGGCCTACGAGCAGTACTTC. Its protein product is CASSFGEVAYEQYF.

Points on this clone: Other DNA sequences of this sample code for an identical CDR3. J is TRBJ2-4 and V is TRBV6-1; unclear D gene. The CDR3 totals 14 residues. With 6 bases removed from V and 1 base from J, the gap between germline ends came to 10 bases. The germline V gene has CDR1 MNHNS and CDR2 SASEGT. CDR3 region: CASRRLGAKNIQYF. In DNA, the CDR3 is TGTGCCAGCAGGCGACTTGGGGCCAAAAACATTCAGTACTTC.

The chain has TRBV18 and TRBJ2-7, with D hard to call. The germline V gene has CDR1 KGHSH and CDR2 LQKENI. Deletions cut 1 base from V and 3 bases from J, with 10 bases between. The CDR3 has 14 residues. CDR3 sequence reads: CASSPLRNSYEQYF. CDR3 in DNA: TGTGCCAGCTCACCACTTCGTAACAGCTACGAGCAGTACTTC.

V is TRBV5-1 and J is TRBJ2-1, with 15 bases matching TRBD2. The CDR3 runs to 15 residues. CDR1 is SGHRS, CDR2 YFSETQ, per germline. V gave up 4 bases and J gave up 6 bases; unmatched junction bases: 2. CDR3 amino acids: CASSPGLAGGNEQFF. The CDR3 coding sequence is TGCGCCAGCAGCCCGGGACTAGCGGGGGGCAATGAGCAGTTCTTC.

The CDR3 bases are TGTGCCAGCAGCGCAGCGGGGGCCGCAGATACGCAGTATTTT. This codes for CASSAAGAADTQYF. The genes are TRBV7-3 and TRBJ2-3, with 8 nucleotides matching TRBD2. Per the germline V gene, CDR1 is SGHTA and CDR2 is FQGTGA. After removal of 5 bases from V and 4 bases from J, the junction contained 5 bases not matched to a gene. CDR3 length: 14 amino acids.

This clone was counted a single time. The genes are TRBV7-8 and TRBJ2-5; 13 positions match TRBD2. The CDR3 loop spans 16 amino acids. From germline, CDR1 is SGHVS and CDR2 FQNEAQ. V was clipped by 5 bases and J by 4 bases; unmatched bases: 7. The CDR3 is CASSPGGLAGVETQYF. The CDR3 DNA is TGTGCCAGCAGCCCTGGCGGACTAGCGGGGGTAGAGACCCAGTACTTC.

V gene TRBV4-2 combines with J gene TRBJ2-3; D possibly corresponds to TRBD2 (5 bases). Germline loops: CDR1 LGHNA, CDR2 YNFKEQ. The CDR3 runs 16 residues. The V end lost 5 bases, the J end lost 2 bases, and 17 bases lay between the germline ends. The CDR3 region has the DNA TGTGCCAGCAGCGTCGCTAGCCGAGACATCACAGATACGCAGTATTTT. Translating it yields CASSVASRDITDTQYF.

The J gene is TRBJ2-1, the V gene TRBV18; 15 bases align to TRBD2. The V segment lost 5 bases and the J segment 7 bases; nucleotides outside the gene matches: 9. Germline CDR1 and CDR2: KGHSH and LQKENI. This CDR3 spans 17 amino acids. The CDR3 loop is CASSSGLAGGVTNEQFF. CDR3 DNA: TGTGCCAGCTCATCGGGACTAGCGGGGGGAGTGACTAATGAGCAGTTCTTC.

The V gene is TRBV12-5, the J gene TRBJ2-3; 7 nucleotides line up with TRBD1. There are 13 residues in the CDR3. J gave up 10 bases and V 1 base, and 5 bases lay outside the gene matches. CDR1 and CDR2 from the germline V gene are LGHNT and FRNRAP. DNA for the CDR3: TGTGCTAGTGGTTTGGAGACAGGGAGTCCGCAGTATTTT. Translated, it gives CASGLETGSPQYF. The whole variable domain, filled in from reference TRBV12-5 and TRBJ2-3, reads DARVTQTPRHKVTEMGQEVTMRCQPILGHNTVFWYRQTMMQGLELLAYFRNRAPLDDSGMPKDRFSAEMPDATLATLKIQPSEPRDSAVYFCASGLETGSPQYFGPGTRLTVL.

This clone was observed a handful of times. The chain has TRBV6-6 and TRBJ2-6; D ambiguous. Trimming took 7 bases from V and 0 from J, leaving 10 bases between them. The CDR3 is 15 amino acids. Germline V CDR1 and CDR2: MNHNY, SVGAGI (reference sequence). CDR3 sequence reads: CASTREASGANVLTF. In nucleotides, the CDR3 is TGTGCCAGCACCCGCGAGGCCTCTGGGGCCAACGTCCTGACTTTC.